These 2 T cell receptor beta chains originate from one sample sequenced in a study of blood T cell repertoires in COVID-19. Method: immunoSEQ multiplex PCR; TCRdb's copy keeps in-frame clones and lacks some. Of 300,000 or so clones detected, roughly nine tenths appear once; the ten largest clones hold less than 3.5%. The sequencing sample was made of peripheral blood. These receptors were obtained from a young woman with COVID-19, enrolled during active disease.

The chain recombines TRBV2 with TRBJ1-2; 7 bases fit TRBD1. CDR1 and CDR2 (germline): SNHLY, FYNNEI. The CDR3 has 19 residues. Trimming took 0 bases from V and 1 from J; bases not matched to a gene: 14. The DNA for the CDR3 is TGTGCCAGCAGTGAAGCACCCAGGGGGAACAGGGGCCTTAACTATGGCTACACCTTC. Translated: CASSEAPRGNRGLNYGYTF.

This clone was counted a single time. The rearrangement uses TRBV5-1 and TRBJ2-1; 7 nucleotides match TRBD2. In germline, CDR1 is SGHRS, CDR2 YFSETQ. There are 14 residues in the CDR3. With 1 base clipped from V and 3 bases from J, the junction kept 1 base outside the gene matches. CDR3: CASSLWTSYNEQFF. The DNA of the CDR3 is TGCGCCAGCAGCTTGTGGACTAGCTACAATGAGCAGTTCTTC.